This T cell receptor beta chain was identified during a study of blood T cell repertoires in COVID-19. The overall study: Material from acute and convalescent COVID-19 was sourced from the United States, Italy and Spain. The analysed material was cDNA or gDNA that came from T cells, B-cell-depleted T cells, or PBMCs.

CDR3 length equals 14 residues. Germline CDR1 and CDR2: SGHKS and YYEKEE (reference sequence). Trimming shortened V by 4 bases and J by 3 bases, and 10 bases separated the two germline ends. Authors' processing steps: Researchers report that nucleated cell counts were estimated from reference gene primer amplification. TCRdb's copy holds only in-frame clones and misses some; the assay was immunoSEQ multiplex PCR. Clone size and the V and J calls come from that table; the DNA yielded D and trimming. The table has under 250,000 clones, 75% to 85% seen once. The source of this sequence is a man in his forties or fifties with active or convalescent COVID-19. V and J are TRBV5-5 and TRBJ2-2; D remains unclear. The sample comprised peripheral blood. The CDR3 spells CASSADIHTGELFF. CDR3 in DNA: TGTGCCAGCAGCGCAGATATCCACACCGGGGAGCTGTTTTTT.